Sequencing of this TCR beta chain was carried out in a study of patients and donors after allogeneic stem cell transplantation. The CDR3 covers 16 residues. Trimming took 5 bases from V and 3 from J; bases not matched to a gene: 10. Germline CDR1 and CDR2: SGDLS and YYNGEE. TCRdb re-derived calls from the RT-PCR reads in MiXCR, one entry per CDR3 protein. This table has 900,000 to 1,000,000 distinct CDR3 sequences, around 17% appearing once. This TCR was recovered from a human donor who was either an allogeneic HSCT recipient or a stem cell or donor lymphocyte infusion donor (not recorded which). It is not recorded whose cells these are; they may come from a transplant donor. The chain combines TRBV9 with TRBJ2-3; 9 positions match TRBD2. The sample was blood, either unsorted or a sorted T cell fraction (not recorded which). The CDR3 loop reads CASSPGTSSFTDTQYF. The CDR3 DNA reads TGTGCCAGCAGTCCCGGGACTAGCAGTTTTACAGATACGCAGTATTTT.